This T cell receptor beta chain stems from a study of PD-L1 blockade in urothelial cancer. The CDR3 is 16 amino acids. Per germline, CDR1 SGHTA and CDR2 FQGTGA. V trimming: 2 bases; J trimming: 3 bases; junction bases outside the gene matches: 7. Stated time point: pretreatment peripheral blood. Profiled with immunoSEQ multiplex PCR; TCRdb holds only in-frame clones, not every one. In the table there are over 35,000 clones, about 89% of which are singletons. The chain carries TRBV7-3 and TRBJ2-3; 8 bases map to TRBD2. This receptor was identified in a woman aged 55 to 70 with urothelial cancer. The sample consisted of PBMCs, taken around atezolizumab (anti-PD-L1) treatment. The CDR3 DNA reads as TGTGCCAGCAGCTTAGGGACTAGTCCGCTGACAGATACGCAGTATTTT. Amino acids: CASSLGTSPLTDTQYF.